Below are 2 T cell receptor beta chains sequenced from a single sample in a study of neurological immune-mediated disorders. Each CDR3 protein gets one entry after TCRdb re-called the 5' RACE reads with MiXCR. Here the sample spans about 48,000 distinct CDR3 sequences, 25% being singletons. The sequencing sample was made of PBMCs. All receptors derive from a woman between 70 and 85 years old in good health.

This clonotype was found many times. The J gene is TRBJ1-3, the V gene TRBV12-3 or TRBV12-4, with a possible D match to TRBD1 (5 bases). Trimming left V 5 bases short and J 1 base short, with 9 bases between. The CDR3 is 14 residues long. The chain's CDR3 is CASSTGVSGNTIYF. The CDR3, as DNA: TGTGCCAGCAGTACAGGAGTTTCTGGAAACACCATATATTTT.

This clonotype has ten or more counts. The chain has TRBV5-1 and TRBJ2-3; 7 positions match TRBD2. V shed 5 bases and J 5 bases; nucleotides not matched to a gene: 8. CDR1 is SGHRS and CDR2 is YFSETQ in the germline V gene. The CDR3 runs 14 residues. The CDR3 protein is CASRVGGPIDTQYF. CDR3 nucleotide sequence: TGCGCCAGCAGAGTGGGAGGGCCGATAGATACGCAGTATTTT.